The 18 T cell receptor beta chains presented below share a single source sample, sequenced in a study of T-cell reconstitution after alpha-beta-depleted transplantation in children. A library of TCRbeta sequences, prepared with unique molecular identifiers, was generated. Each CDR3 protein gets one entry after TCRdb re-called the PCR reads with MiXCR. The table lists 98,000 or so distinct CDR3 sequences, around 6.4% of them singletons, with approximately 25% in the top ten. The specimen comprised PBMCs, mostly from graft donor cells, sampled 360 days after TCRalphabeta/CD19-depleted stem cell transplant. The receptors here all came from a male patient aged 2-15 years who had a stem cell transplant for acute lymphoblastic leukemia, so the T cells may come from the graft donor.

This clonotype has more than one count but fewer than ten. The gene calls are TRBV20-1 and TRBJ1-1, with a possible D match to TRBD1 (6 bases). CDR1 and CDR2 (germline): DFQATT, SNEGSKA (reference sequence). With 7 bases removed from V and 2 bases from J, the gap between germline ends came to 17 bases. This CDR3 spans 14 amino acids. The CDR3 bases are TGCAGTGGGATGTTGGGGGGCCCAAACACTGAAGCTTTCTTT. Amino acids: CSGMLGGPNTEAFF.

This clonotype was picked up a small number of times. J is TRBJ2-7 and V is TRBV20-1; D call uncertain. Trimming shortened V by 3 bases and J by 0 bases, and 18 bases separated the two germline ends. CDR3 size: 16 residues. Germline CDR1 is DFQATT and CDR2 is SNEGSKA (reference sequence). CDR3 sequence reads: CSASSEATYGSYEQYF. The CDR3, as DNA: TGCAGTGCTAGCTCTGAGGCAACTTACGGCTCCTACGAGCAGTACTTC.

Points on this clonotype: A read error may produce the germline difference seen at one junction end. This chain links TRBV7-9 with TRBJ1-3; 8 bases line up with TRBD1. In germline, CDR1 is SEHNR, CDR2 FQNEAQ (reference sequence). This CDR3 is 15 amino acids long. CDR3 loop: CASSTDRDSGNTTYF. The CDR3 DNA reads as TGTGCCAGCAGCACGGACAGGGACTCTGGAAACACCACATATTTT.

This clonotype was counted many times. V usage is TRBV5-6 and J usage is TRBJ2-5, with a weak D call TRBD1 (5 bases). V was shortened by 1 base and J by 7 bases, with 14 bases between the two germline ends. Germline assignment: CDR1 SGHDT and CDR2 YYEEEE. The CDR3 has 14 residues. CDR3 sequence reads: CASSLIGALGTQYF. The CDR3 DNA reads TGTGCCAGCAGCTTGATAGGGGCCTTAGGGACCCAGTACTTC.

The table lists this clonotype with many counts. V and J are TRBV7-6 and TRBJ2-7, with D hard to call. CDR1 and CDR2 from the germline V gene are SGHVS and FNYEAQ. There are 13 residues in the CDR3. V lost 5 bases, J lost 3 bases, and 11 bases lay in between. CDR3 region: CASSPGPNYEQYF. The CDR3 nucleotides are TGTGCCAGCAGCCCGGGCCCTAACTACGAGCAGTACTTC.

This clonotype was seen at least ten times. The CDR3 DNA sequence: TGTGCCAGCAGTTTCCGCCACAGGGGCACAGATACGCAGTATTTT. Amino acids: CASSFRHRGTDTQYF. The chain couples TRBV27 to TRBJ2-3; the D gene is possibly TRBD1 (6 bases). The CDR3 loop spans 15 amino acids. The V gene's germline CDR1 is MNHEY and CDR2 SMNVEV (reference sequence). The ends were cut back, 3 bases at V and 1 base at J, with 11 bases in the middle.

This clonotype has more than one count but fewer than ten. The V and J genes are TRBV13 and TRBJ1-2; a weak D match, TRBD1 (6 bases). V was cut by 6 bases and J by 2 bases, with 16 bases left in between. CDR3 length: 15 amino acids. Germline CDR1 is PRHDT and CDR2 is FYEKMQ (reference sequence). The CDR3, as DNA: TGTGCCAGCAGTGGACTCGGGGGGCTGAACTATGGCTACACCTTC. Protein: CASSGLGGLNYGYTF.

This clonotype was detected many times. The chain has TRBV13 and TRBJ2-7, with D hard to call. V lost 5 bases, J lost 2 bases, and 4 bases lay in between. CDR3 size: 11 residues. CDR1 and CDR2 (germline): PRHDT, FYEKMQ (reference sequence). The CDR3: CASSQTYEQYF. CDR3 DNA sequence: TGTGCCAGCAGCCAAACCTACGAGCAGTACTTC.

The genes are TRBV7-6 and TRBJ2-7, with D perhaps assigned TRBD1 or TRBD2 (6 bases each). Germline V lookup: CDR1 SGHVS, CDR2 FNYEAQ. V lost 0 bases to trimming and J lost 6 bases, with 18 bases between them. The CDR3 runs 16 residues. Here the CDR3 reads CASSLALLGGKLEQYF. Here the CDR3 DNA reads TGTGCCAGCAGCTTAGCCCTGTTAGGGGGGAAGCTCGAGCAGTACTTC.

The sample holds a few counts of this clonotype. At one end the junction does not follow the germline gene, possibly because of a read error. In DNA, the CDR3 is TGTGCCAGCACGACAGGGGGTAATCAGCCCCAGCGTTTT. Translated, it gives CASTTGGNQPQRF. The rearrangement links TRBV7-9 to TRBJ1-5, with 9 bases fitting TRBD1. From germline, CDR1 is SEHNR and CDR2 FQNEAQ (reference sequence). The CDR3 has 13 residues.

This clonotype appeared a few times. The chain is built from TRBV21-1 and TRBJ1-2. TRBV21-1 is termed a pseudogene. CDR3 size: 12 residues. Here the CDR3 reads CASSKDIGGYTF. As DNA, the CDR3 is TGTGCCAGCAGCAAAGACATAGGGGGCTACACCTTC.

This clonotype was counted at least ten times. V gene TRBV10-3 combines with J gene TRBJ2-3, with D perhaps matching TRBD1 or TRBD2 (7 bases each). The CDR3 extends over 13 amino acids. Germline CDR1 reads ENHRY; CDR2 reads SYGVKD. The CDR3 coding sequence is TGTGGCACCCAGGGGGGGTACACAGATACGCAGTATTTT. Translated: CGTQGGYTDTQYF.

This clonotype was picked up many times. The rearrangement joins TRBV4-3 to TRBJ2-5, with D possibly matching TRBD2 (5 bases). Germline V gene data show CDR1 as LGHNA and CDR2 as YSLEER. This CDR3 region has 15 residues. Trimming cost V 0 bases and J 5 bases, with 13 bases left between them. CDR3 nucleotides: TGCGCCAGCAGCCAAGATTTGGCGGGTCTGGAGACCCAGTACTTC. Translated, it gives CASSQDLAGLETQYF.

This clonotype was detected many times. This sequence joins TRBV3-1 and TRBJ2-5; no clear D gene. The ends were cut back, 1 base at V and 5 bases at J, with 17 bases in the middle. This CDR3 contains 16 residues. Germline assignment: CDR1 LGHDT and CDR2 YNNKEL (reference sequence). Here the CDR3 reads CASSQVASMMRETQYF. The DNA for the CDR3 is TGTGCCAGCAGCCAAGTGGCTTCGATGATGCGGGAGACCCAGTACTTC.

This clonotype was seen a few times. The chain joins TRBV28 to TRBJ2-3; 13 bases are a match to TRBD2. This CDR3 region has 16 residues. Germline assignment: CDR1 MDHEN and CDR2 SYDVKM. V gave up 3 bases and J gave up 2 bases; unmatched junction bases: 2. The CDR3 region has the DNA TGTGCCAGCAGTTTGGGACTAGCGGGGACCACAGATACGCAGTATTTT. Translation gives CASSLGLAGTTDTQYF. Together with reference TRBV28 and TRBJ2-3, the CDR3 gives the full variable domain: DVKVTQSSRYLVKRTGEKVFLECVQDMDHENMFWYRQDPGLGLRLIYFSYDVKMKEKGDIPEGYSVSREKKERFSLILESASTNQTSMYLCASSLGLAGTTDTQYFGPGTRLTVL.

This clonotype showed up many times. V is TRBV20-1 and J is TRBJ2-1, with D hard to call. Germline lookup yields CDR1 DFQATT and CDR2 SNEGSKA (reference sequence). The ends were cut back, 1 base at V and 0 bases at J, with 13 bases in the middle. There are 16 residues in the CDR3. CDR3 amino acids: CSARVGWAVSYNEQFF. The CDR3 DNA follows: TGCAGTGCTAGAGTGGGCTGGGCGGTCTCCTACAATGAGCAGTTCTTC.

The chain recombines TRBV27 with TRBJ2-7; 7 bases agree with TRBD2. V dropped 3 bases and J dropped 2; count of bases not matched to a gene: 10. The CDR3 extends over 16 amino acids. Per the germline V gene, CDR1 is MNHEY and CDR2 is SMNVEV (reference sequence). CDR3 bases: TGTGCCAGCAGTTTGGTGGGGGGAGGGCCTCCCTACGAGCAGTACTTC. Translation gives CASSLVGGGPPYEQYF.

This clonotype was recorded many times. The CDR3 DNA follows: TGTGCCAGCAGCTCCATAGGAAGCTACGAGCAGTACTTC. Encoded protein: CASSSIGSYEQYF. This chain connects TRBV7-3 to TRBJ2-7; the D is unclear. Trimming took off 4 bases at V and 3 bases at J, with 10 bases between the two ends. The CDR3 has 13 amino acids. The germline gives CDR1 SGHTA, CDR2 FQGTGA.